These T cell receptor beta chains were read from a single sample in a study of regulatory T cells in long-lasting Graves disease. MiXCR was run by TCRdb on the multiplex PCR reads, yielding one entry per CDR3 protein. The table shows almost 350,000 distinct CDR3 sequences, with around 19% occurring only once. The sequencing used peripheral blood mononuclear cells (PBMCs), collected when the disease was refractory, from a patient treated with antithyroid drugs. These receptors were collected from a female donor with Graves disease. The CDR3 runs from the conserved cysteine through the conserved F or W. A D gene is named only where the DNA matches it firmly. Clone size is given for some rows only: seen once, a few or many times, or a class if the clone is expanded.

j_gene | d_gene | abundance | v_gene | len | CDR3nt | CDR3aa
TRBJ2-5 | TRBD2 | . | TRBV7-6 | 15 | TGTGCCAGCAGCTCTGGACTAGCGGCTTCAGAGACCCAGTACTTC | CASSSGLAASETQYF
TRBJ1-4 | . | many | TRBV3-1 | 12 | TGTGCCAGCAGCCCCGTGGGTGAACCCCTGTTTTTT | CASSPVGEPLFF
TRBJ2-7 | . | many | TRBV20-1 | 12 | TGCAGTGCCTCCGAGAGGGTCTACGAGCAGTACTTC | CSASERVYEQYF
TRBJ2-1 | . | . | TRBV7-3 | 14 | TGTGCCAGCAGCTTAAGTCCGGGGCCTTGGGAGCAGTTCTTC | CASSLSPGPWEQFF
TRBJ1-4 | TRBD1 | . | TRBV11-2 | 14 | TGTGCCAGCAGCTGGCGGACAGGGGGCGGAAAACTGTTTTTT | CASSWRTGGGKLFF
TRBJ1-1 | . | few | TRBV29-1 | 13 | TGCAGCGCCGTGGGGGGGGCAAACACTGAAGCTTTCTTT | CSAVGGANTEAFF
TRBJ2-7 | . | . | TRBV6-1 | 14 | TGTGCCAGCAGGGACGGCGGGGGCGGCTACGAGCAGTACTTC | CASRDGGGGYEQYF
TRBJ1-5 | . | many | TRBV6-1 | 13 | TGTGCCAGCAGTACTACAGGGTATCAGCCCCAGCATTTT | CASSTTGYQPQHF
TRBJ2-3 | . | . | TRBV6-4 | 14 | TGTGCCAGCAGTTACGGTCAGGGAGTAGATACGCAGTATTTT | CASSYGQGVDTQYF
TRBJ2-3 | TRBD1 | . | TRBV14 | 17 | TGTGCCAGCAAGCAGAGGGCGGACAGGGAGTGCACAGATACGCAGTATTTT | CASKQRADRECTDTQYF
TRBJ2-2 | . | . | TRBV5-6 | 14 | TGTGCCAGCAGCTTGGCCGGGATACCCGGGGAGCTGTTTTTT | CASSLAGIPGELFF
TRBJ2-1 | TRBD2 | once | TRBV28 | 15 | TGTGCCAGCAGTCCGACTAGCGGGAGTGTGTATGAGCAGTTCTTC | CASSPTSGSVYEQFF
TRBJ1-2 | . | few | TRBV28 | 13 | TGTGCCAGCAGTGCCCAAGTGGCCTATGGCTACACCTTC | CASSAQVAYGYTF
TRBJ1-2 | . | . | TRBV4-1 | 12 | TGCGCCAGCAGCCAAGGATTCACTGGCTACACCTTC | CASSQGFTGYTF
TRBJ1-1 | . | many | TRBV2 | 14 | TGTGCCAGCAGTGTCGACAGCTTGAACACTGAAGCTTTCTTT | CASSVDSLNTEAFF
TRBJ2-7 | TRBD2 | . | TRBV18 | 16 | TGTGCCAGCTCACCACCCCCCAGCGGGGGGGTATGGGAGCAGTACTTC | CASSPPPSGGVWEQYF
TRBJ2-7 | TRBD1 | . | TRBV7-9 | 16 | TGTGCCAGCAGCTTACCCCTCGGACAGGGGTATCACGAGCAGTACTTC | CASSLPLGQGYHEQYF
TRBJ1-2 | TRBD1 | many | TRBV3-1 | 16 | TGTGCCAGCAGCCAACACTGGGAGGGGGCTAGCTATGGCTACACCTTC | CASSQHWEGASYGYTF
TRBJ1-5 | . | . | TRBV6-1 | 15 | TGTGCCAGCGGCCCCCTGGGTGGGGGCAATCAGCCCCAGCATTTT | CASGPLGGGNQPQHF
TRBJ2-2 | . | . | TRBV2 | 15 | TGTGCCAGCAGTCCGACAGGCTCGAACACCGGGGAGCTGTTTTTT | CASSPTGSNTGELFF
TRBJ1-3 | . | few | TRBV5-1 | 14 | TGCGCCAGCAGCTTACGAATGCCTGGAAACACCATATATTTT | CASSLRMPGNTIYF
TRBJ2-5 | TRBD2 | many | TRBV28 | 15 | TGTGCCAGCAGCCAAGGGACTAGCGTTCGAGAGACCCAGTACTTC | CASSQGTSVRETQYF
TRBJ1-1 | . | . | TRBV6-5 | 15 | TGTGCCAGCAGTTACTCGTTGGGGAAAGGGGCTGAAGCTTTCTTT | CASSYSLGKGAEAFF
TRBJ2-3 | TRBD2 | . | TRBV12-3/TRBV12-4 | 16 | TGTGCCAGCAAACAGTCAGCGGGGGGGCGTATAGATACGCAGTATTTT | CASKQSAGGRIDTQYF
TRBJ2-2 | . | . | TRBV5-1 | 14 | TGCGCCAGCAGCTCCAAAATAGGCGCCGGGGAGCTGTTTTTT | CASSSKIGAGELFF
TRBJ1-1 | . | many | TRBV30 | 12 | TGTGCCTGGAGTTATGGAGTCACTGAAGCTTTCTTT | CAWSYGVTEAFF
TRBJ1-4 | . | . | TRBV5-1 | 17 | TGCGCCAGCAGCTTGGCCGTCTCAGCGGGGGGAGGAGAAAAACTGTTTTTT | CASSLAVSAGGGEKLFF
TRBJ1-6 | TRBD1 | few | TRBV20-1 | 19 | TGCAGTGCTAGAGACGTACCGGGACAGCCGAGGTCCTTCGGTTCACCCCTCCACTTT | CSARDVPGQPRSFGSPLHF
TRBJ2-1 | . | . | TRBV19 | 16 | TGTGCCAGTAGTGTAGGCGAGGACCTGTCCTACAATGAGCAGTTCTTC | CASSVGEDLSYNEQFF
TRBJ1-5 | TRBD1 | . | TRBV12-3/TRBV12-4 | 16 | TGTGCCAGCAGTTTCAGGCCAGGGGGCCGCAATCAGCCCCAGCATTTT | CASSFRPGGRNQPQHF
TRBJ1-1 | . | . | TRBV29-1 | 13 | TGCAGCGTTGAATTTGGGGCCAACACTGAAGCTTTCTTT | CSVEFGANTEAFF
TRBJ1-2 | . | . | TRBV18 | 14 | TGTGCCAGCTCACCACTCCCCGAAAGCTATGGCTACACCTTC | CASSPLPESYGYTF
TRBJ2-7 | . | . | TRBV18 | 16 | TGTGCCAGCTCACCACTTCGGATCGGGGAGAGCTACGAGCAGTACTTC | CASSPLRIGESYEQYF
TRBJ1-1 | . | many | TRBV3-1 | 14 | TGTGCCAGCAGCTCCTCTACAGGGAACACTGAAGCTTTCTTT | CASSSSTGNTEAFF
TRBJ1-5 | . | . | TRBV19 | 15 | TGTGCCAGTGGTATTAGCCGGGTCCGCAATCAGCCCCAGCATTTT | CASGISRVRNQPQHF
TRBJ2-5 | . | many | TRBV20-1 | 12 | TGCAGTGCTAGAGATCACGCGTTCCCCCAGTACTTC | CSARDHAFPQYF
TRBJ2-5 | TRBD1 | many | TRBV12-3/TRBV12-4 | 12 | TGTGCCAGCAGCGCGACAGGGAGCACCCAGTACTTC | CASSATGSTQYF
TRBJ2-7 | TRBD2 | . | TRBV5-1 | 16 | TGCGCCAGCAGCATACAGACTAGCGGGAGTCCCTACGAGCAGTACTTC | CASSIQTSGSPYEQYF
TRBJ2-5 | . | many | TRBV27 | 15 | TGTGCCAGCAGTTTGGGGACTGGGACGGGTGAGACCCAGTACTTC | CASSLGTGTGETQYF
TRBJ1-2 | TRBD1 | many | TRBV11-2 | 16 | TGTGCCAGCAGCTTATCGGGACAGGCGATAATCTATGGCTACACCTTC | CASSLSGQAIIYGYTF
TRBJ2-7 | TRBD1 | many | TRBV12-3/TRBV12-4 | 17 | TGTGCCAGCAGCCCCGGGACAGGTCTATCCTTGACCTACGAGCAGTACTTC | CASSPGTGLSLTYEQYF
TRBJ1-4 | . | many | TRBV28 | 15 | TGTGCCAGCAGTTTAACGGGACGGTTTAATGAAAAACTGTTTTTT | CASSLTGRFNEKLFF
TRBJ2-3 | . | once | TRBV11-2 | 17 | TGTGCCAGCAGCTTAGATGGTGTCAGATCTAGCACAGATACGCAGTATTTT | CASSLDGVRSSTDTQYF
TRBJ1-1 | TRBD1 | . | TRBV3-1 | 16 | TGTGCCAGCAGCCCTCGACAGGGCCGGGGAAACACTGAAGCTTTCTTT | CASSPRQGRGNTEAFF
TRBJ1-2 | TRBD1 | many | TRBV29-1 | 14 | TGCAGCGTCACCCAGGGACAGGCGAACTATGGCTACACCTTC | CSVTQGQANYGYTF
TRBJ2-1 | . | few | TRBV5-1 | 13 | TGCGCCAGCAGCTTTCGCGGGACGAATGAGCAGTTCTTC | CASSFRGTNEQFF
TRBJ2-4 | TRBD1 | . | TRBV5-4 | 16 | TGTGCCAGCAGCCTAGGACAGGGGTCGGCCAAAAACATTCAGTACTTC | CASSLGQGSAKNIQYF
TRBJ2-7 | . | few | TRBV2 | 11 | TGTGCCAGCAGTGACTATCACGAGCAGTACTTC | CASSDYHEQYF
TRBJ1-1 | . | . | TRBV19 | 13 | TGTGCCAGTAGTATTCGGCAGAACACTGAAGCTTTCTTT | CASSIRQNTEAFF
TRBJ2-3 | . | once | TRBV10-3 | 16 | TGTGCCATCAGTGACTCGACAGGAAGGTACACAGATACGCAGTATTTT | CAISDSTGRYTDTQYF
TRBJ2-7 | . | many | TRBV10-3 | 12 | TGTGCCATCAGTGTTTTGGGCTACGAGCAGTACTTC | CAISVLGYEQYF
TRBJ2-1 | . | . | TRBV12-3/TRBV12-4 | 12 | TGTGCCAGCAGAATGGGGAGTAATGAGCAGTTCTTC | CASRMGSNEQFF
TRBJ2-2 | . | few | TRBV19 | 13 | TGTGCCGGCAGGGGTCCCGGAACCGGGGAGCTGTTTTTT | CAGRGPGTGELFF
TRBJ2-1 | . | few | TRBV6-1 | 13 | TGTGCCAGCAGGGAGGGTCTCGCATATGAGCAGTTCTTC | CASREGLAYEQFF
TRBJ2-7 | . | . | TRBV4-2 | 15 | TGTGCCAGCAGCCAAGATCTGGCAGGGAACTACGAGCAGTACTTC | CASSQDLAGNYEQYF